Included here is one TCR beta chain sequence, with context. The antigen is not known. The time point denotes: week 23, last vaccination. Every vaccine dose comprised 300 ug of mutant IDH1 20-mer peptide plus topical imiquimod. These data originate in a study of a mutant IDH1 vaccine in newly diagnosed glioma. As for the study in general: In some groups vaccination began 4-6 weeks post-radiotherapy; others received it with temozolomide.

Some clones are missing from TCRdb's copy, which holds only in-frame ones; the method was immunoSEQ multiplex PCR. The table shows 60,000 to 85,000 clones, with 75% to 90% occurring only once. In germline, CDR1 is SGHAT, CDR2 FQNNGV. The trim removed 5 bases at V and 12 bases at J, leaving 13 bases unmatched. The length of the CDR3 is 14 residues. The source material was PBMCs, sampled from a glioma patient whose treatment included an IDH1 peptide vaccine. This receptor was obtained from a woman aged 45-65 years with glioma. J is TRBJ2-1 and V is TRBV11-2, with TRBD2 identical over 7 bases. CDR3 protein: CASSALYAGDPQFF. CDR3 in DNA: TGTGCCAGCAGCGCCCTATATGCGGGAGACCCGCAGTTCTTC.